This TCR beta chain was captured by sequencing in a study of identical twins' blood T cells. Study overall: Some 50 million reads covered six alpha-chain and six beta-chain libraries.

Six healthy women, forming three identical twin pairs, donated samples. Each CDR3 protein is one row after TCRdb ran MiXCR on the 5' RACE reads. The data show roughly 340,000 distinct CDR3 sequences, over 25% seen once. The sequence was obtained from a woman between 18 and 50 years old in good health. Sequencing used PBMCs.

The CDR3 DNA reads TGCGCCAGCAGCGCGGGGGCTGAAGCTTTCTTT. Amino acid sequence: CASSAGAEAFF. This chain connects TRBV5-1 to TRBJ1-1, with a possible D match to TRBD1 (5 bases). The CDR3 spans 11 residues. Per the germline V gene, CDR1 is SGHRS and CDR2 is YFSETQ. V was trimmed by 4 bases and J by 6 bases, leaving 7 bases between them. Combining the CDR3 with reference TRBV5-1 and TRBJ1-1 gives the whole variable domain KAGVTQTPRYLIKTRGQQVTLSCSPISGHRSVSWYQQTPGQGLQFLFEYFSETQRNKGNFPGRFSGRQFSNSRSEMNVSTLELGDSALYLCASSAGAEAFFGQGTRLTVV.